Shown below are 8 T cell receptor beta chains from a single sample sequenced in a study of cytomegalovirus exposure and HLA in healthy donors. Sequencing was performed with immunoSEQ multiplex PCR; in TCRdb, only in-frame clones are kept and a portion is missing. The repertoire holds some 87,000 clones, with 96% as singletons. Sequencing was done on a sample of PBMCs. These receptors all stem from a woman aged 18-35 years in good health and CMV-seronegative.

This sequence joins TRBV5-1 and TRBJ2-5, with D possibly matching TRBD2 (5 bases). The CDR3 is made up of 15 amino acids. V lost 7 bases, J lost 5 bases, and 21 bases lay in between. Looked up from germline, CDR1 is SGHRS and CDR2 is YFSETQ. This chain's CDR3 is CASSQEGSAVETQYF. The CDR3 nucleotides are TGCGCCAGCTCCCAGGAAGGGAGCGCGGTGGAGACCCAGTACTTC.

The chain is built from TRBV15 and TRBJ2-5; 8 bases are a match to TRBD1. The V gene's germline CDR1 is LNHNV and CDR2 YYDKDF (reference sequence). J gave up 6 bases and V 2 bases, and 11 bases lay outside the gene matches. The length of the CDR3 is 16 residues. The CDR3 bases are TGTGCCACCAGCAGACCGGACAGGGTGATCGAAAAGACCCAGTACTTC. Protein sequence: CATSRPDRVIEKTQYF.

The chain uses TRBV5-1 and TRBJ1-5; D not resolved. The CDR3 runs to 14 residues. Germline CDR1 SGHRS, CDR2 YFSETQ. Trimming shortened V by 1 base and J by 7 bases, and 12 bases separated the two germline ends. The CDR3 here is CASSLSGFDQPQHF. In DNA form, the CDR3 reads TGCGCCAGCAGCTTGAGCGGGTTTGACCAGCCCCAGCATTTT.

The CDR3 here is CASSPQGTTEAFF. CDR3 bases: TGTGCCAGCAGCCCCCAGGGGACCACTGAAGCTTTCTTT. This chain links TRBV14 with TRBJ1-1, with a possible D match to TRBD1 (6 bases). This CDR3 contains 13 residues. Germline V gene lookup returns CDR1 SGHDN and CDR2 FVKESK. The V and J ends lost 4 bases and 4 bases respectively, with 10 bases between them.

The table lists this clone with a count of one. The V call is TRBV18, the J call TRBJ1-1; 7 bases match TRBD1. The CDR3 spans 17 residues. J lost 1 base, V lost 3 bases, and 11 bases had no gene match. Germline V lookup: CDR1 KGHSH, CDR2 LQKENI. DNA for the CDR3: TGTGCCAGCTCACCCACACCACCCAGGACAGGGAACACTGAAGCTTTCTTT. Protein: CASSPTPPRTGNTEAFF.

J is TRBJ2-3 and V is TRBV11-3, with 8 bases matching TRBD1. V lost 4 bases to trimming and J lost 5 bases; unmatched junction nucleotides: 2. This CDR3 spans 13 amino acids. Germline assignment: CDR1 SGHNT and CDR2 YENEEA. The CDR3, as DNA: TGTGCCAGCAGCTATACAGGGGGAGATACGCAGTATTTT. Protein product: CASSYTGGDTQYF.

This clone showed up just a few times. The chain uses TRBV12-5 and TRBJ1-2; 8 positions agree with TRBD1. The length of the CDR3 is 12 residues. The germline gives CDR1 LGHNT, CDR2 FRNRAP. J lost 3 bases, V lost 8 bases, and 2 bases had no gene match. This CDR3 is CASSQGDYGYTF. In DNA, the CDR3 is TGTGCTAGTTCACAGGGGGACTATGGCTACACCTTC.

The chain employs TRBV9 and TRBJ2-1, with TRBD2 as a possible D gene (5 bases). V dropped 1 base and J dropped 8 bases, with 13 bases sitting between them. In germline, CDR1 is SGDLS, CDR2 YYNGEE. The CDR3 is made up of 14 amino acids. CDR3 sequence: CASSVIEGVYEQFF. The CDR3 nucleotides are TGTGCCAGCAGCGTAATAGAGGGAGTGTATGAGCAGTTCTTC. The complete variable domain, with remaining parts taken from reference TRBV9 and TRBJ2-1, reads DSGVTQTPKHLITATGQRVTLRCSPRSGDLSVYWYQQSLDQGLQFLIQYYNGEERAKGNILERFSAQQFPDLHSELNLSSLELGDSALYFCASSVIEGVYEQFFGPGTRLTVL.